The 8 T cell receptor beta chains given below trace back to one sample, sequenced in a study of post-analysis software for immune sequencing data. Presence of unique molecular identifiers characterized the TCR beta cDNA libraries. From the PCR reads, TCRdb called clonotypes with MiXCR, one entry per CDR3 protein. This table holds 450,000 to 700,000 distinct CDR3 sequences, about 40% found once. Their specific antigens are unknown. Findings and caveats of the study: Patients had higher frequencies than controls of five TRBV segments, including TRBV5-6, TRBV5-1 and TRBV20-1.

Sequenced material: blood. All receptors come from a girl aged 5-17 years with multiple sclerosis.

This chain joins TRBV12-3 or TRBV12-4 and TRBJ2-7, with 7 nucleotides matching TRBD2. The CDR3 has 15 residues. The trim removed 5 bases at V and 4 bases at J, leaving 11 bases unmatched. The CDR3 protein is CASSGGGRAVYEQYF. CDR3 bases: TGTGCCAGCAGTGGCGGGGGAAGGGCCGTTTACGAGCAGTACTTC.

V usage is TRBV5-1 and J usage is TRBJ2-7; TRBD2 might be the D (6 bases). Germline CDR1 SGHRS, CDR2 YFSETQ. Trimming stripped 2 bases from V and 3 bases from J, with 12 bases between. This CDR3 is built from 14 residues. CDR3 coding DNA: TGCGCCAGCAGCTTTGGGGGGATCGACTACGAGCAGTACTTC. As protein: CASSFGGIDYEQYF.

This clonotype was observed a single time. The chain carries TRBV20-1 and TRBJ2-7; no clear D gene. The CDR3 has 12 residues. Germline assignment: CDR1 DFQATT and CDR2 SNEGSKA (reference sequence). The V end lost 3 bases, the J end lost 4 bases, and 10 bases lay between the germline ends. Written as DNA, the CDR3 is TGCAGTGCTAGGGGGTTCGGGTACGAGCAGTACTTC. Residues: CSARGFGYEQYF.

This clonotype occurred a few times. The CDR3 DNA sequence: TGTGCCAGCACTCGATCAGGAGCCTCGGACGAGTCGTACTTC. As protein: CASTRSGASDESYF. This chain links TRBV12-3 or TRBV12-4 with TRBJ2-7; D is undetermined. This CDR3 region has 14 residues. V was clipped by 7 bases and J by 12 bases, with 25 bases between them.

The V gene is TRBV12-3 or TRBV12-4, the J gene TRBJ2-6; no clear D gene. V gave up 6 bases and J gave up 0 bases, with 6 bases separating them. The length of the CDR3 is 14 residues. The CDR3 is CASRWTSGANVLTF. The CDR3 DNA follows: TGTGCCAGCAGATGGACCTCTGGGGCCAACGTCCTGACTTTC.

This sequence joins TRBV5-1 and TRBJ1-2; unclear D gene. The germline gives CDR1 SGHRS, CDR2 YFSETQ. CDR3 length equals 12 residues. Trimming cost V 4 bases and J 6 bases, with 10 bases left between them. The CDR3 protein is CASSGQPHGYTF. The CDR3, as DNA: TGCGCCAGCAGCGGGCAGCCCCATGGCTACACCTTC. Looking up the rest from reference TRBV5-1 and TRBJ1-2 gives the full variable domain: KAGVTQTPRYLIKTRGQQVTLSCSPISGHRSVSWYQQTPGQGLQFLFEYFSETQRNKGNFPGRFSGRQFSNSRSEMNVSTLELGDSALYLCASSGQPHGYTFGSGTRLTVV.

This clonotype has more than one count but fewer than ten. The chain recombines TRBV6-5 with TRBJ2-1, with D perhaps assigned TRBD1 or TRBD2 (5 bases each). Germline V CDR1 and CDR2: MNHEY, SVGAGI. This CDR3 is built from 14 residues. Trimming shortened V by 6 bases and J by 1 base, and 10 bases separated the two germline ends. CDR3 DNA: TGTGCCAGCAGGGGGACGGATTCCTACAATGAGCAGTTCTTC. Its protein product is CASRGTDSYNEQFF.

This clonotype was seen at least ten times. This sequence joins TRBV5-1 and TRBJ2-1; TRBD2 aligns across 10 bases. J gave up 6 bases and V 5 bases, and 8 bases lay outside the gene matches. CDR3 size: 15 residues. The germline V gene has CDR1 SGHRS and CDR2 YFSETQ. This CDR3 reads CASRRGLAVSNEQFF. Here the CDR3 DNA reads TGCGCCAGCAGGAGAGGACTAGCGGTAAGCAATGAGCAGTTCTTC.